This TCR beta chain appears in the sequencing data of a study of T cell repertoires in cytomegalovirus infection. Using its own MiXCR run on the reads, TCRdb lists one record per CDR3 protein. The sample lists 200,000 to 300,000 distinct CDR3 sequences, around 12% occurring once. In this sample, this clonotype turned up many times. Specimen: PBMCs. The clonotype was recovered from a human donor in good health (CMV status not recorded). Some clones in this sample may be carry-over from other donors' samples.

The CDR3 DNA is TGTGCCAGCAGCTCGCGGGTGAGCGGGGGGCAAGATACGCAGTATTTT. Translated: CASSSRVSGGQDTQYF. This chain connects TRBV11-2 to TRBJ2-3; 9 bases map to TRBD2. The V segment lost 4 bases and the J segment 5 bases; nucleotides outside the gene matches: 10. The CDR3 sequence is 16 residues long. Germline CDR1 SGHAT, CDR2 FQNNGV. Drawing the rest from reference TRBV11-2 and TRBJ2-3, the complete variable domain is EAGVAQSPRYKIIEKRQSVAFWCNPISGHATLYWYQQILGQGPKLLIQFQNNGVVDDSQLPKDRFSAERLKGVDSTLKIQPAKLEDSAVYLCASSSRVSGGQDTQYFGPGTRLTVL.